What follows are 4 T cell receptor beta chains derived from one specimen sequenced in a study of cytomegalovirus exposure and HLA in healthy donors. PCR was performed using 60 Vbeta and 13 Jbeta primers. Profiled with immunoSEQ multiplex PCR; TCRdb holds only in-frame clones, not every one. The sample yields 100,000 to 150,000 clones, about four fifths seen once. The sample consisted of PBMCs. These TCRs come from a woman in her forties in good health and CMV-seropositive.

The rearrangement joins TRBV11-3 to TRBJ2-3; D gene uncertain. The CDR3 is 15 residues long. V was trimmed by 5 bases and J by 2 bases, leaving 14 bases between them. CDR1 and CDR2 (germline): SGHNT, YENEEA. CDR3 region: CASSPTPAYTDTQYF. As DNA, the CDR3 is TGTGCCAGCAGCCCTACCCCAGCGTACACAGATACGCAGTATTTT.

The V gene is TRBV7-8, the J gene TRBJ1-4, with TRBD1 matching over 8 bases. The CDR3 consists of 14 residues. The V and J ends lost 4 bases and 8 bases, in that order; junction bases with no gene match: 6. The germline V gene has CDR1 SGHVS and CDR2 FQNEAQ. In DNA, the CDR3 is TGTGCCAGCAGCTCCCAGGGGGCCCAAGAAAAACTGTTTTTT. Translated: CASSSQGAQEKLFF. The full variable domain, in which reference TRBV7-8 and TRBJ1-4 provide the parts outside the CDR3, is GAGVSQSPRYKVAKRGQDVALRCDPISGHVSLFWYQQALGQGPEFLTYFQNEAQLDKSGLPSDRFFAERPEGSVSTLKIQRTQQEDSAVYLCASSSQGAQEKLFFGSGTQLSVL.

The chain is built from TRBV7-9 and TRBJ2-2; the D gene is possibly TRBD2 (6 bases). The V end lost 1 base, the J end lost 1 base, and 13 bases lay between the germline ends. Germline V CDR1 and CDR2: SEHNR, FQNEAQ (reference sequence). The CDR3 is 17 amino acids. CDR3 residues: CASSLGAGTLNTGELFF. In nucleotides, the CDR3 is TGTGCCAGCAGCTTAGGCGCCGGGACTCTGAACACCGGGGAGCTGTTTTTT.

The chain couples TRBV5-1 to TRBJ1-3; TRBD1 matches 8 bases. After removal of 4 bases from V and 3 bases from J, the junction contained 6 bases not matched to a gene. This CDR3 is built from 15 residues. Germline assignment: CDR1 SGHRS and CDR2 YFSETQ. The CDR3 coding sequence is TGCGCCAGCAGCGTGCAGGGGGCGCGTGGAAACACCATATATTTT. Protein: CASSVQGARGNTIYF.